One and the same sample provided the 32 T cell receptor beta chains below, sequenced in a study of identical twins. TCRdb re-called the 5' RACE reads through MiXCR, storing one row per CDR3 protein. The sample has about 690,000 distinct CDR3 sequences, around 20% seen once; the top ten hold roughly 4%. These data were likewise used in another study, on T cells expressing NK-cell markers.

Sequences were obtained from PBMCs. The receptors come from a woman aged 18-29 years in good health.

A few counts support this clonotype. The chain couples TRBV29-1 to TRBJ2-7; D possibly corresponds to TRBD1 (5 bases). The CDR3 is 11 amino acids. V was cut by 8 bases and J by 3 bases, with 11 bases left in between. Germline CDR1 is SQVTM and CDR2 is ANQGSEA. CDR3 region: CSPWGLYEQYF. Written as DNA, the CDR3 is TGCAGCCCGTGGGGCCTCTACGAGCAGTACTTC.

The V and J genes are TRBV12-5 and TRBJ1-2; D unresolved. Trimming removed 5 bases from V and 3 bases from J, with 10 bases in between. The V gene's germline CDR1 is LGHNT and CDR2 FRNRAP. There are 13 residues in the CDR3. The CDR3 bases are TGTGCTAGTGGTCTGAGGGAGGACTATGGCTACACCTTC. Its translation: CASGLREDYGYTF.

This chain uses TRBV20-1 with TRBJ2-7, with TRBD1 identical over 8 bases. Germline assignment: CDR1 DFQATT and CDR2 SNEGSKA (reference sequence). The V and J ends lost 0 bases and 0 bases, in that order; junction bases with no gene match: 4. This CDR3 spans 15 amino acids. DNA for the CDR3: TGCAGTGCTAGAGACCCGGACAGGGTCTCCTACGAGCAGTACTTC. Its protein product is CSARDPDRVSYEQYF.

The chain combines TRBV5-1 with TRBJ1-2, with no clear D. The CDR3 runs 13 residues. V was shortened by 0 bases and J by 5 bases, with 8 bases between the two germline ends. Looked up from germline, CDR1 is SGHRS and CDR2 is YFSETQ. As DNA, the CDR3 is TGCGCCAGCAGCTTGGAACTGTCGTATGGCTACACCTTC. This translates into CASSLELSYGYTF.

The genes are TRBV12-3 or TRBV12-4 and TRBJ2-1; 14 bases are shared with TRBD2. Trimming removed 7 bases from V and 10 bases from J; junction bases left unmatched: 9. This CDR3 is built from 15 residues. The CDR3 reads CASTGTSGGFGEQFF. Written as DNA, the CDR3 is TGTGCCAGCACCGGGACTAGCGGGGGCTTCGGCGAGCAGTTCTTC.

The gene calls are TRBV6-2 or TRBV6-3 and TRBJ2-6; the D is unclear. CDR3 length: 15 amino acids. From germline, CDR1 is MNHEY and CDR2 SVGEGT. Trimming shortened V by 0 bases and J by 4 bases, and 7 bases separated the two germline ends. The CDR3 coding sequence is TGTGCCAGCAGTTACTCGAATCGGGGGGCCAACGTCCTGACTTTC. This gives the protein CASSYSNRGANVLTF.

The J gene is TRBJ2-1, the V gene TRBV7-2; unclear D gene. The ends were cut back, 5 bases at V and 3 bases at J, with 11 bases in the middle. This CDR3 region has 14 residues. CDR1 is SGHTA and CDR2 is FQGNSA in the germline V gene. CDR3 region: CASSLEAYYNEQFF. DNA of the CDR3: TGTGCCAGCAGCCTAGAGGCGTACTACAATGAGCAGTTCTTC.

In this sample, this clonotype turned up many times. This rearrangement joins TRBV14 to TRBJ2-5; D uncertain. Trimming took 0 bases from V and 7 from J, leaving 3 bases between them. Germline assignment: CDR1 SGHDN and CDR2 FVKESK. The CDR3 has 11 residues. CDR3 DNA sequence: TGTGCCAGCAGCCAAGAGGGGACCCAGTACTTC. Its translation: CASSQEGTQYF.

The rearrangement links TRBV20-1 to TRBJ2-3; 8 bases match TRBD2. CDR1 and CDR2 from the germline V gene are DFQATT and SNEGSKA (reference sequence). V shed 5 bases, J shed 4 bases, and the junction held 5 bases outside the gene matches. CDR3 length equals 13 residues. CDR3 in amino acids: CSADGRAPDTQYF. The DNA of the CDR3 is TGCAGTGCTGACGGGAGGGCTCCAGATACGCAGTATTTT.

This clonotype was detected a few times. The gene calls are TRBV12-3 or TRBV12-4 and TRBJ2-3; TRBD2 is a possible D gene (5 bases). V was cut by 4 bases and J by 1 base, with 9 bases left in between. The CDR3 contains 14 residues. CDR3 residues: CASSSLAGTDTQYF. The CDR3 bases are TGTGCCAGCAGTTCTCTAGCAGGCACAGATACGCAGTATTTT.

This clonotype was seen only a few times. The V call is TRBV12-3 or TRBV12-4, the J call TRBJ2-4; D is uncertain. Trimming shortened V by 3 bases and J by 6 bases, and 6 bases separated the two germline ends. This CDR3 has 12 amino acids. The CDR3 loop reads CASSFSINIQYF. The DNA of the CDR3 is TGTGCCAGCAGTTTTTCTATAAACATTCAGTACTTC.

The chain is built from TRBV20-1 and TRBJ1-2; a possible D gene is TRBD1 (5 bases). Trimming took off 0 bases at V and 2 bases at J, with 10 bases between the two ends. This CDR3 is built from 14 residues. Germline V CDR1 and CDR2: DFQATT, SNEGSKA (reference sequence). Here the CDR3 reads CSARDHSGNYGYTF. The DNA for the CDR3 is TGCAGTGCTAGAGATCATTCAGGGAACTATGGCTACACCTTC.

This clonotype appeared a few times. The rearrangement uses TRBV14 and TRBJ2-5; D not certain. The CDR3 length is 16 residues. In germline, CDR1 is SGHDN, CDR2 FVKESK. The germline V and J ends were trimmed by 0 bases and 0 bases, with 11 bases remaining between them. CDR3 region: CASSQDTDQYQETQYF. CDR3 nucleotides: TGTGCCAGCAGCCAAGACACCGATCAGTACCAAGAGACCCAGTACTTC.

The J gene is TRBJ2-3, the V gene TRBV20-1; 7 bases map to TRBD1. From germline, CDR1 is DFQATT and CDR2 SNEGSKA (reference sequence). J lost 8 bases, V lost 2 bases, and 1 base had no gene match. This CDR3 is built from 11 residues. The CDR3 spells CSARWDSTQYF. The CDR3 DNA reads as TGCAGTGCTAGATGGGACAGTACGCAGTATTTT.

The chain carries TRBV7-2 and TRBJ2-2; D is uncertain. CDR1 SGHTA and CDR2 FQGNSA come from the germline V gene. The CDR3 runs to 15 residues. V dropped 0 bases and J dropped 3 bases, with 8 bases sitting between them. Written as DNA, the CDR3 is TGTGCCAGCAGCTTAGCGTCCCTAGACACCGGGGAGCTGTTTTTT. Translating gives CASSLASLDTGELFF.

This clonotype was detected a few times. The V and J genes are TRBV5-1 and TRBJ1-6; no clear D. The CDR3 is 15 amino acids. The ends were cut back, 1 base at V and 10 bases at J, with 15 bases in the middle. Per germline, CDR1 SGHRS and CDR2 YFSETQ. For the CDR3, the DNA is TGCGCCAGCAGCTTGAGCCGGGAAGGCCTATCACCCCTCCACTTT. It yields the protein CASSLSREGLSPLHF. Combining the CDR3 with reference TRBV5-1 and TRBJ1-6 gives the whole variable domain KAGVTQTPRYLIKTRGQQVTLSCSPISGHRSVSWYQQTPGQGLQFLFEYFSETQRNKGNFPGRFSGRQFSNSRSEMNVSTLELGDSALYLCASSLSREGLSPLHFGNGTRLTVT.

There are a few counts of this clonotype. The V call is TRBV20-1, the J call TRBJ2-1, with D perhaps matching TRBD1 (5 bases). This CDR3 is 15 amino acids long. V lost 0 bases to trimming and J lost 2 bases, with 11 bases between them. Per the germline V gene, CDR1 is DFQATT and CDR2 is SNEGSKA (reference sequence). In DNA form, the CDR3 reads TGCAGTGCTAGAGATTTGAGCAGGGCCTACAATGAGCAGTTCTTC. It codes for CSARDLSRAYNEQFF.

CDR3 amino acids: CSARGMGQGPYEQYF. The CDR3, as DNA: TGCAGTGCTAGGGGCATGGGGCAGGGTCCCTACGAGCAGTACTTC. This chain links TRBV20-1 with TRBJ2-7; D possibly corresponds to TRBD1 (5 bases). The CDR3 spans 15 residues. V gave up 3 bases and J gave up 2 bases, with 17 bases separating them. Germline V lookup: CDR1 DFQATT, CDR2 SNEGSKA (reference sequence).

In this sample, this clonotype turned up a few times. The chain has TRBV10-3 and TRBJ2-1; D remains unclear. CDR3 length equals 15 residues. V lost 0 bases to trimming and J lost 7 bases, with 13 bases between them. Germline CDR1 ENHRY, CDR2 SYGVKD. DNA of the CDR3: TGTGCCATCAGTGAGTCAGGGTTAGGGCGAAATGAGCAGTTCTTC. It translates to CAISESGLGRNEQFF.

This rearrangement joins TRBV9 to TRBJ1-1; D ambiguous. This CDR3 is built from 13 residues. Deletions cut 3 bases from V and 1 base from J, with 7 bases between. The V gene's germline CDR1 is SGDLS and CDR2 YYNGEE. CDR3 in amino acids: CASSAATNTEAFF. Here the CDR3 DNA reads TGTGCCAGCAGCGCTGCCACGAACACTGAAGCTTTCTTT.

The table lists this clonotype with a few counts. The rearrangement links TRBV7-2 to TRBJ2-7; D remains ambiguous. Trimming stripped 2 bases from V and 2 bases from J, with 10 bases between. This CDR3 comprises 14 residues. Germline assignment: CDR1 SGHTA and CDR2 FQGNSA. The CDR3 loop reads CASSLNSHAYEQYF. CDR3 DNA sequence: TGTGCCAGCAGCTTAAACAGTCACGCCTACGAGCAGTACTTC.

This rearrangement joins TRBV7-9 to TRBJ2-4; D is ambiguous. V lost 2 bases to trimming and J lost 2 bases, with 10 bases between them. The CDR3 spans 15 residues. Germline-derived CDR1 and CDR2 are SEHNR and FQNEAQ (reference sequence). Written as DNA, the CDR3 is TGTGCCAGCAGCTTAATGGGCGGTACCAAAAACATTCAGTACTTC. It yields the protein CASSLMGGTKNIQYF.

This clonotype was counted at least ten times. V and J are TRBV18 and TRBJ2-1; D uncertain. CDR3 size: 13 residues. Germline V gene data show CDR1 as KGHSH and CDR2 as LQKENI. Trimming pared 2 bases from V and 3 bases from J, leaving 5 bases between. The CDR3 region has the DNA TGTGCCAGCTCACCAACTAACTACAATGAGCAGTTCTTC. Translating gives CASSPTNYNEQFF.

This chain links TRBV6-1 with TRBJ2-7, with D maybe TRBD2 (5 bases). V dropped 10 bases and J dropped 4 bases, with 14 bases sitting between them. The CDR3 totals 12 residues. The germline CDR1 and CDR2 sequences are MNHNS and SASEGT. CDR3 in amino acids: CATPETGYEQYF. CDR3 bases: TGTGCCACCCCGGAGACGGGATACGAGCAGTACTTC.

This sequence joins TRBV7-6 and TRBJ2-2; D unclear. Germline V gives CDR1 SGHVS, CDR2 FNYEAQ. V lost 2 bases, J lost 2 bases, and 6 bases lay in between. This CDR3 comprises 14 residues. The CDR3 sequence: CASSLSQNTGELFF. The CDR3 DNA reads TGTGCCAGCAGCTTATCACAAAACACCGGGGAGCTGTTTTTT.

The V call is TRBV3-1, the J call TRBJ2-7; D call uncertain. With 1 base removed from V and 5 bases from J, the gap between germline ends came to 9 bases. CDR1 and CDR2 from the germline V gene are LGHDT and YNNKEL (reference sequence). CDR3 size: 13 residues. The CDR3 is CASSQGGHHEQYF. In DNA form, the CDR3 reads TGTGCCAGCAGCCAAGGCGGCCACCACGAGCAGTACTTC.

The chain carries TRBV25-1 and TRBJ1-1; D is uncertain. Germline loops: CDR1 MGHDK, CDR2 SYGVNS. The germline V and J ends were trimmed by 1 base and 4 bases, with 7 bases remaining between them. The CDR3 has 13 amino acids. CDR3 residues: CASSESASTEAFF. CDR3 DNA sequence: TGTGCCAGCAGTGAATCGGCAAGCACTGAAGCTTTCTTT.

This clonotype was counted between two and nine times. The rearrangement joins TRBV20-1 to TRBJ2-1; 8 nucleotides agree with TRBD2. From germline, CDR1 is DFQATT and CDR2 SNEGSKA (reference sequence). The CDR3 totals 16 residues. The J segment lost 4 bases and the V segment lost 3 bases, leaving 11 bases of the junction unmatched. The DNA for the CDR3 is TGCAGTGCTAGGGAGGCGGGGTCGGGGGGGTACAATGAGCAGTTCTTC. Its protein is CSAREAGSGGYNEQFF.

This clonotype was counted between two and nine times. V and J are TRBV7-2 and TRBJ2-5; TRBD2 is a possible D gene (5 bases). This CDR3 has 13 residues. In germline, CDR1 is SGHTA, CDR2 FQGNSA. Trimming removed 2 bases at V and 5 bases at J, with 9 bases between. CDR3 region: CASSLSGSETQYF. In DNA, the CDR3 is TGTGCCAGCAGCTTATCGGGATCCGAGACCCAGTACTTC.

CDR3 protein: CASSLKAGAYEQYF. In nucleotides, the CDR3 is TGTGCCAGCAGCCTAAAAGCGGGAGCCTACGAGCAGTACTTC. This chain links TRBV7-2 with TRBJ2-7; 8 positions agree with TRBD2. Germline lookup yields CDR1 SGHTA and CDR2 FQGNSA. The ends lost 5 bases at V and 2 bases at J; junction bases unmatched: 5. CDR3 length: 14 residues. Based on the CDR3 plus reference TRBV7-2 and TRBJ2-7, the full variable domain is GAGVSQSPSNKVTEKGKDVELRCDPISGHTALYWYRQSLGQGLEFLIYFQGNSAPDKSGLPSDRFSAERTGGSVSTLTIQRTQQEDSAVYLCASSLKAGAYEQYFGPGTRLTVT.

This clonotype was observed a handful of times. CDR3 region: CSAWSSYNEQFF. In nucleotides, the CDR3 is TGCAGCGCTTGGAGCTCCTACAATGAGCAGTTCTTC. V and J are TRBV20-1 and TRBJ2-1; unclear D gene. CDR1 and CDR2 from the germline V gene are DFQATT and SNEGSKA (reference sequence). The CDR3 loop spans 12 amino acids.

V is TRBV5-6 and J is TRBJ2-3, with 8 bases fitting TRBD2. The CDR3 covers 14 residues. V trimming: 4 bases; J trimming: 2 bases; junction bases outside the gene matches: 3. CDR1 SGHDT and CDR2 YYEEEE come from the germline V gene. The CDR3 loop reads CASSHSGITDTQYF. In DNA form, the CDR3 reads TGTGCCAGCAGCCATAGCGGGATCACAGATACGCAGTATTTT.